These 31 T cell receptor beta chains came from one sample sequenced in a study of molecular identifiers for immune sequencing clone quantification. TCRdb reprocessed the PCR reads with MiXCR, giving one entry per CDR3 protein. The sample carries 400,000 to 600,000 distinct CDR3 sequences, about 26% recorded once. Sequencing was carried out using naive CD8+ T cells from blood, with Jurkat cell RNA spiked in. This sample's subset: FACS-sorted CD8+CD4-CCR7+CD45RA+ naive T cells. Receptor source: a human donor in good health. Some libraries in this study had Jurkat cell RNA spiked in.

For this clonotype: This clone may be a read error of a much larger clone one base away. J is TRBJ2-3 and V is TRBV28; 9 positions agree with TRBD1. The CDR3 is made up of 15 amino acids. CDR1 is MDHEN and CDR2 is SYDVKM in the germline V gene. The DNA of the CDR3 is TGTGCCAGCAGTTTGAGGACAGGGGTCGCAGATACGCTGTATTTT. The encoded protein is CASSLRTGVADTLYF.

As to this clonotype: Since a much larger clone is just one base distant, this may be a read error. J is TRBJ2-1 and V is TRBV7-6; possible D gene TRBD1, 5 bases. Between the trimmed V and J ends, which lost 5 bases and 3 bases, there was a span of 11 bases. This CDR3 is 14 amino acids long. CDR1 is SGHVS, CDR2 FNYEAQ, per germline. CDR3 residues: CASSLTEIYNEQFF. The CDR3 DNA reads as TGTGCCAGCAGCCTGACAGAAATCTACAATGAGCAGTTCTTC.

This clonotype was detected ten times or more. The CDR3 loop reads CASSPGLAGGTPSTDTQYF. The CDR3 DNA reads TGTGCCAGCAGCCCCGGACTAGCGGGAGGGACCCCTAGCACAGATACGCAGTATTTT. V usage is TRBV7-9 and J usage is TRBJ2-3; 15 nucleotides line up with TRBD2. CDR3 length: 19 amino acids. Unmatched junction bases numbered 9, after V lost 5 bases and J lost 0 bases. Germline V CDR1 and CDR2: SEHNR, FQNEAQ (reference sequence).

This clonotype was counted only a few times. The CDR3 reads CASMEGHPNTGELFF. CDR3 coding DNA: TGCGCCAGCATGGAAGGACACCCGAACACCGGGGAGCTGTTTTTT. J is TRBJ2-2 and V is TRBV10-2; perhaps TRBD1 as D (5 bases). In germline, CDR1 is WSHSY, CDR2 SAAADI. This CDR3 contains 15 residues. V lost 7 bases, J lost 0 bases, and 12 bases lay in between.

Note on this clonotype: One junction end does not reproduce the germline sequence, and a read error may be involved. The chain has TRBV11-2 and TRBJ1-5; D is possibly TRBD1 (5 bases). The length of the CDR3 is 14 residues. CDR1 and CDR2 from the germline V gene are SGHAT and FQNNGV. The CDR3 is CASSPSGLNQPRHF. The CDR3 nucleotides are TGTGCCAGCAGCCCATCAGGGCTCAATCAGCCCCGGCATTTT.

The chain recombines TRBV3-1 with TRBJ2-3; 8 bases agree with TRBD2. The CDR3 runs 15 residues. From germline, CDR1 is LGHDT and CDR2 YNNKEL (reference sequence). The V gene end was trimmed by 0 bases and the J gene end by 5 bases; junction bases not matched to a gene: 4. The CDR3 bases are TGTGCCAGCAGCCAAGAGCCGGGAGGGGTAGATACGCAGTATTTT. Translating gives CASSQEPGGVDTQYF.

The J gene is TRBJ2-7, the V gene TRBV20-1; 8 nucleotides match TRBD2. Germline V lookup: CDR1 DFQATT, CDR2 SNEGSKA (reference sequence). The V segment lost 2 bases and the J segment 4 bases; nucleotides outside the gene matches: 7. The CDR3 has 14 residues. The CDR3 region is CSARLREEKYEQYF. Here the CDR3 DNA reads TGCAGTGCTAGACTGCGGGAGGAGAAGTACGAGCAGTACTTC.

This CDR3 reads CASSLGTSSIETQYF. The CDR3 region has the DNA TGTGCCAGCAGCCTAGGGACTTCCTCCATCGAGACCCAGTACTTC. The chain uses TRBV5-5 and TRBJ2-5, with TRBD2 as a possible D gene (6 bases). Germline CDR1 and CDR2: SGHKS and YYEKEE (reference sequence). Trimming left V 4 bases short and J 5 bases short, with 18 bases between. CDR3 size: 15 residues. The whole variable domain, filled in from reference TRBV5-5 and TRBJ2-5, reads DAGVTQSPTHLIKTRGQQVTLRCSPISGHKSVSWYQQVLGQGPQFIFQYYEKEERGRGNFPDRFSARQFPNYSSELNVNALLLGDSALYLCASSLGTSSIETQYFGPGTRLLVL.

This clonotype was detected only once. Relative to the germline gene, one junction end is altered; a read error may explain this. The V call is TRBV4-1, the J call TRBJ1-1; maybe TRBD1 (5 bases). The CDR3 totals 14 residues. Looked up from germline, CDR1 is MGHRA and CDR2 is YSYEKL. For the CDR3, the DNA is TGCGCCAGCAGCCCCGTTGCAGGGAACGCTGAAGCTTTCTTT. Translation: CASSPVAGNAEAFF.

At least ten counts were recorded for this clonotype. The CDR3 nucleotides are TGCAGTGCTCTTCAGTGGGCTGAAGCTTTCTTT. The encoded protein is CSALQWAEAFF. The chain couples TRBV20-1 to TRBJ1-1; no firm D call. The V end was cut by 5 bases, the J end by 6 bases, with 10 bases between. Germline assignment: CDR1 DFQATT and CDR2 SNEGSKA (reference sequence). CDR3 length: 11 residues.

The V and J genes are TRBV12-3 or TRBV12-4 and TRBJ2-7; no firm D call. V was clipped by 5 bases and J by 5 bases, with 13 bases between them. This CDR3 has 13 amino acids. DNA of the CDR3: TGTGCCAGCAGTCTCCAAAACTGGGACGAGCAGTACTTC. It encodes CASSLQNWDEQYF.

Comment on this clonotype: The junction and the germline gene differ at one end; a read error may be behind it. This chain joins TRBV10-3 and TRBJ2-1, with TRBD1 matching over 7 bases. The CDR3 covers 12 residues. Germline CDR1 is ENHRY and CDR2 is SYGVKD. CDR3 DNA sequence: TGTGCCGTCAGTGAGTCAGGGGGTGAGCAGTTCTTC. The encoded protein is CAVSESGGEQFF.

On this clonotype itself: Just one base apart from a much larger clone, this may be a read error. The chain combines TRBV9 with TRBJ2-3, with unresolved D. The CDR3 contains 13 residues. Germline values: CDR1 SGDLS, CDR2 YYNGEE. The CDR3 region has the DNA TGTGTCAGCAGCGCCCTAGGCACAGATACGCAGTATTTT. It is translated as CVSSALGTDTQYF.

This clonotype appeared a single time. This chain connects TRBV12-3 or TRBV12-4 to TRBJ2-2, with D possibly TRBD2 on 5 matching bases. Trimming left V 6 bases short and J 7 bases short, with 15 bases between. This CDR3 comprises 14 residues. The CDR3 loop reads CASRGDLGIGELFF. Here the CDR3 DNA reads TGTGCCAGCAGGGGAGACTTGGGCATCGGGGAGCTGTTTTTT.

This clonotype was counted ten times or more. The chain couples TRBV6-5 to TRBJ2-7; no firm D call. Germline CDR1 and CDR2: MNHEY and SVGAGI. V lost 0 bases, J lost 7 bases, and 13 bases lay in between. The CDR3 has 14 residues. The CDR3 bases are TGTGCCAGCAGTTACTCGGGCGGAGCCCCGGAGCAGTACTTC. It is translated as CASSYSGGAPEQYF.

For this clonotype: It may be a read error: a sequence one base away is much more abundant. This chain connects TRBV5-1 to TRBJ1-5; D is perhaps TRBD1 (6 bases). The CDR3 spans 15 residues. Between the trimmed V and J ends, which lost 4 bases and 3 bases, there was a span of 14 bases. Germline V gene lookup returns CDR1 SGHRS and CDR2 YFSETQ. The CDR3 sequence is CASSQEGGNNQPQHF. The DNA of the CDR3 is TGCGCCAGCAGCCAAGAGGGGGGTAACAATCAGCCCCAGCATTTT.

This clonotype has ten or more counts. This sequence joins TRBV13 and TRBJ2-7; 12 nucleotides agree with TRBD1. The germline V gene encodes CDR1 PRHDT and CDR2 FYEKMQ (reference sequence). V shed 4 bases, J shed 4 bases, and the junction held 5 bases outside the gene matches. The CDR3 runs to 15 residues. The CDR3 here is CASSSGQGAGYEQYF. CDR3 coding DNA: TGTGCCAGCAGCTCGGGACAGGGGGCGGGTTACGAGCAGTACTTC.

This clonotype was counted many times. The CDR3 DNA sequence: TGTGCCAGCAGTTATAGTGGGACGGTGAACACTGAAGCTTTCTTT. This gives the protein CASSYSGTVNTEAFF. The chain recombines TRBV28 with TRBJ1-1; perhaps TRBD1 as D (5 bases). CDR1 is MDHEN and CDR2 is SYDVKM in the germline V gene. This CDR3 spans 15 amino acids. The V and J ends lost 4 bases and 0 bases respectively, with 12 bases between them.

Remarks on this clonotype: A read error may produce the germline difference seen at one junction end. V and J are TRBV18 and TRBJ1-1, with no clear D. Germline V CDR1 and CDR2: KGHSH, LQKENI. The CDR3 is 15 amino acids. The CDR3 spells CASSPPFSENAEAFF. CDR3 sequence (DNA): TGTGCCAGCTCACCACCGTTTTCTGAGAACGCTGAAGCTTTCTTT.

This clonotype was observed a handful of times. The J gene is TRBJ1-1, the V gene TRBV5-1; perhaps TRBD1 as D (6 bases). Germline CDR1 and CDR2: SGHRS and YFSETQ. Trimming stripped 5 bases from V and 6 bases from J, with 17 bases between. The CDR3 has 14 residues. This CDR3 reads CASRAGGGAAEAFF. The CDR3 nucleotides read TGCGCCAGCAGGGCGGGGGGGGGGGCTGCTGAAGCTTTCTTT. Complete variable domain (other parts from reference TRBV5-1 and TRBJ1-1): KAGVTQTPRYLIKTRGQQVTLSCSPISGHRSVSWYQQTPGQGLQFLFEYFSETQRNKGNFPGRFSGRQFSNSRSEMNVSTLELGDSALYLCASRAGGGAAEAFFGQGTRLTVV.

This clonotype was counted at least ten times. The chain combines TRBV4-1 with TRBJ1-4; D unclear. CDR3 length: 13 residues. V was clipped by 1 base and J by 7 bases, with 7 bases between them. Germline CDR1 and CDR2: MGHRA and YSYEKL. The CDR3 is CASSQVVFEKLFF. CDR3 nucleotide sequence: TGCGCCAGCAGCCAAGTCGTTTTTGAAAAACTGTTTTTT.

This clonotype was counted a few times. The chain carries TRBV7-2 and TRBJ2-3; 9 bases match TRBD2. The CDR3 is made up of 21 amino acids. Germline CDR1 SGHTA, CDR2 FQGNSA. V shed 0 bases, J shed 3 bases, and the junction held 19 bases outside the gene matches. DNA for the CDR3: TGTGCCAGCAGCTTAGCGCGGCTACTAGCGGGCCATTACAAGACGACAGATACGCAGTATTTT. It translates to CASSLARLLAGHYKTTDTQYF.

This clonotype was counted between two and nine times. The rearrangement joins TRBV5-8 to TRBJ2-7; D not resolved. The V and J ends lost 0 bases and 3 bases respectively, with 10 bases between them. CDR1 is SGHTS, CDR2 YDEGEE, per germline. CDR3 length equals 14 residues. Here the CDR3 reads CASSLATNYYEQYF. DNA of the CDR3: TGTGCCAGCAGCTTGGCCACAAATTACTACGAGCAGTACTTC.

J is TRBJ1-1 and V is TRBV19, with D uncertain. CDR1 and CDR2 (germline): LNHDA, SQIVND (reference sequence). The ends were cut back, 5 bases at V and 4 bases at J, with 11 bases in the middle. CDR3 length equals 13 residues. CDR3 DNA: TGTGCCAGTAGTTTCCCCTGGACCACTGAAGCTTTCTTT. It codes for CASSFPWTTEAFF.

For this clonotype: The conserved final phenylalanine or tryptophan is absent from the CDR3, which likely points to a read error. This sequence joins TRBV30 and TRBJ2-5; D remains unclear. This CDR3 region has 12 residues. CDR1 and CDR2 from the germline V gene are GTSNPN and SVGIG (reference sequence). The V end lost 1 base, the J end lost 0 bases, and 3 bases lay between the germline ends. The chain's CDR3 is CAWSGDQETQYY. The CDR3 coding sequence is TGTGCCTGGAGTGGTGACCAAGAGACCCAGTACTAC.

As regards this clonotype: A read error is possible here, since a much larger clone lies one base away. The chain couples TRBV2 to TRBJ2-5; D possibly corresponds to TRBD1 (7 bases). Trimming removed 2 bases at V and 0 bases at J, with 19 bases between. Germline V gene data show CDR1 as SNHLY and CDR2 as FYNNEI. CDR3 length: 18 amino acids. The CDR3 coding sequence is TGTGCCAGCAGTGAACTGTCAGGGGGGCATCCGTACCAAGAGACCCAGTACTTC. Protein sequence: CASSELSGGHPYQETQYF.

V and J are TRBV19 and TRBJ2-5; TRBD2 matches 7 bases. The germline V gene has CDR1 LNHDA and CDR2 SQIVND (reference sequence). The CDR3 is 13 amino acids. J was trimmed by 5 bases and V by 6 bases; bases with no gene match: 6. The CDR3 sequence is CASRRRGDETQYF. DNA of the CDR3: TGTGCCAGTAGACGACGGGGGGACGAGACCCAGTACTTC.

The gene calls are TRBV20-1 and TRBJ2-2, with 9 positions matching TRBD2. Trimming took 5 bases from V and 8 from J; bases not matched to a gene: 6. Germline V gene sequence: CDR1 DFQATT, CDR2 SNEGSKA (reference sequence). This CDR3 is 13 amino acids long. The CDR3 region is CSAPKGLAGELFF. CDR3 coding DNA: TGCAGTGCTCCGAAAGGACTAGCGGGGGAGCTGTTTTTT.

Details on this clonotype: Possible read error: a much larger clone is one base away. The gene calls are TRBV6-5 and TRBJ2-1; 7 nucleotides align to TRBD1. The CDR3 consists of 13 residues. In germline, CDR1 is MNHEY, CDR2 SVGAGI. The CDR3 spells CASSLGTAVERFF. In DNA, the CDR3 is TGTGCCAGCAGCCTTGGGACAGCCGTCGAGCGGTTCTTC.

In this sample, this clonotype turned up many times. The chain is built from TRBV27 and TRBJ2-7, with a possible D match to TRBD1 (6 bases). The germline gives CDR1 MNHEY, CDR2 SMNVEV (reference sequence). The CDR3 runs 15 residues. Trimming cost V 6 bases and J 3 bases, with 18 bases left between them. CDR3 DNA sequence: TGTGCCAGCAGCCAGAAAGGCAGGGGAAACTACGAGCAGTACTTC. Protein sequence: CASSQKGRGNYEQYF.

As for this clonotype: With a much larger clone just one base away, this may be a read error. Without the conserved terminal phenylalanine or tryptophan, this CDR3 likely stems from a read error. The chain uses TRBV30 and TRBJ2-5; D remains ambiguous. V dropped 3 bases and J dropped 5 bases, with 13 bases sitting between them. This CDR3 region has 13 residues. The germline V gene has CDR1 GTSNPN and CDR2 SVGIG (reference sequence). CDR3 sequence: CAWRPRGFETQYL. In DNA, the CDR3 is TGTGCCTGGAGACCCCGAGGCTTCGAGACCCAGTACTTA.